The 18 T cell receptor beta chains presented below share a single source sample, sequenced in a study of cytomegalovirus exposure and HLA in healthy donors. This table comes from immunoSEQ multiplex PCR, and its TCRdb copy is limited to in-frame clones, with some not included. The sample shows about 150,000 clones, about 90% of them seen only once. Input material: PBMCs. These receptors were collected from a woman in her 30s in good health and CMV-seropositive.

The rearrangement uses TRBV21-1 and TRBJ2-7; TRBD1 reflects the table's D call only, with no check against the DNA. TRBV21-1 is a pseudogene segment. The CDR3 has 13 amino acids. CDR3 protein: CASIWTGGYEQYF. As DNA, the CDR3 is TGTGCCAGCATTTGGACAGGGGGCTACGAGCAGTACTTC.

The J gene is TRBJ1-2, the V gene TRBV11-2, with D perhaps TRBD1 (6 bases). This CDR3 has 14 residues. V lost 8 bases and J 7 bases, leaving 20 bases between the germline ends. Germline V gene sequence: CDR1 SGHAT, CDR2 FQNNGV. CDR3 bases: TGTGCCAGCGGGGGGGCGGGTTATGTCCGTGGCTACACCTTC. This encodes CASGGAGYVRGYTF.

The V call is TRBV28, the J call TRBJ1-5, with D maybe TRBD1 (5 bases). V lost 5 bases, J lost 6 bases, and 20 bases lay in between. CDR3 length: 16 residues. The V gene's germline CDR1 is MDHEN and CDR2 SYDVKM. Written as DNA, the CDR3 is TGTGCCAGCAGTCCCGGGGGGGTGGGAAGTGGTCAGCCCCAGCATTTT. Translated, it gives CASSPGGVGSGQPQHF.

The chain links TRBV2 to TRBJ2-5; D is perhaps TRBD2 (7 bases). Per germline, CDR1 SNHLY and CDR2 FYNNEI. The CDR3 has 11 amino acids. V lost 11 bases to trimming and J lost 4 bases, with 11 bases between them. CDR3 coding DNA: TGTGCCGGAGGGGGGGGAGAGACCCAGTACTTC. This codes for CAGGGGETQYF.

The chain joins TRBV29-1 to TRBJ1-2; D unresolved. There are 11 residues in the CDR3. CDR1 and CDR2 (germline): SQVTM, ANQGSEA. Trimming left V 3 bases short and J 5 bases short, with 7 bases between. The CDR3 sequence is CSVDPGYGYTF. In nucleotides, the CDR3 is TGCAGCGTTGACCCGGGATATGGCTACACCTTC.

This chain connects TRBV27 to TRBJ2-7; TRBD2 matches at 10 bases. J was trimmed by 2 bases and V by 6 bases; bases with no gene match: 7. The CDR3 totals 15 residues. The germline gives CDR1 MNHEY, CDR2 SMNVEV (reference sequence). The CDR3 is CASSKLAGLTYEQYF. CDR3 coding DNA: TGTGCCAGCAGCAAACTAGCGGGGCTCACCTACGAGCAGTACTTC.

V usage is TRBV5-1 and J usage is TRBJ1-1, with 7 bases that match TRBD1. CDR1 is SGHRS, CDR2 YFSETQ, per germline. This CDR3 spans 13 amino acids. After removal of 5 bases from V and 3 bases from J, the junction contained 4 bases not matched to a gene. CDR3 sequence (DNA): TGCGCCAGCAGGATTACAGGGGACACTGAAGCTTTCTTT. This translates into CASRITGDTEAFF. The full variable domain, in which reference TRBV5-1 and TRBJ1-1 provide the parts outside the CDR3, is KAGVTQTPRYLIKTRGQQVTLSCSPISGHRSVSWYQQTPGQGLQFLFEYFSETQRNKGNFPGRFSGRQFSNSRSEMNVSTLELGDSALYLCASRITGDTEAFFGQGTRLTVV.

This sequence joins TRBV28 and TRBJ2-7; possibly TRBD1 for D (6 bases). CDR1 and CDR2 (germline): MDHEN, SYDVKM. V lost 6 bases and J 5 bases, leaving 14 bases between the germline ends. The CDR3 spans 13 residues. The CDR3 here is CASRQQGGNEQYF. The CDR3 DNA follows: TGTGCCAGCAGGCAACAAGGGGGAAACGAGCAGTACTTC.

On this clone: Other DNA sequences from this sample encode an identical CDR3 as well. This chain links TRBV2 with TRBJ1-2, with TRBD1 matching over 10 bases. The CDR3 has 14 residues. V shed 5 bases, J shed 8 bases, and the junction held 8 bases outside the gene matches. From germline, CDR1 is SNHLY and CDR2 FYNNEI. The CDR3 here is CASSPPGTGEGYTF. The CDR3 coding sequence is TGTGCCAGCAGTCCCCCCGGGACAGGGGAAGGCTACACCTTC.

Notes on this clone: Other DNA sequences in this specimen translate into the identical CDR3. The chain recombines TRBV6-5 with TRBJ1-3; no clear D gene. The CDR3 spans 15 residues. V was pared by 0 bases and J by 0 bases, with 6 bases between. The germline V gene encodes CDR1 MNHEY and CDR2 SVGAGI. The CDR3 loop reads CASSYSQDSGNTIYF. Written as DNA, the CDR3 is TGTGCCAGCAGTTACTCCCAGGACTCTGGAAACACCATATATTTT.

V usage is TRBV4-1 and J usage is TRBJ2-7; D is perhaps TRBD2 (5 bases). The CDR3 has 13 amino acids. Trimming removed 1 base from V and 2 bases from J, with 6 bases in between. From germline, CDR1 is MGHRA and CDR2 YSYEKL. The DNA of the CDR3 is TGCGCCAGCAGCCAAGCGAGGGCCTACGAGCAGTACTTC. Amino acid sequence: CASSQARAYEQYF.

This chain connects TRBV10-2 to TRBJ1-2; 12 positions match TRBD1. V gave up 5 bases and J gave up 4 bases; unmatched junction bases: 20. Germline values: CDR1 WSHSY, CDR2 SAAADI. The CDR3 runs to 20 residues. The CDR3 here is CASSNYLVGTGGRSGYGYTF. CDR3 in DNA: TGCGCCAGCAGTAATTATCTAGTCGGGACAGGGGGCCGAAGTGGCTATGGCTACACCTTC.

This chain joins TRBV9 and TRBJ2-7; possible D gene TRBD1, 5 bases. Deletions cut 3 bases from V and 5 bases from J, with 15 bases between. The CDR3 extends over 14 amino acids. Germline V CDR1 and CDR2: SGDLS, YYNGEE. The CDR3, as DNA: TGTGCCAGCAGCGGATACTCATGGGGCCACGAGCAGTACTTC. Translation gives CASSGYSWGHEQYF.

V gene TRBV5-1 combines with J gene TRBJ2-5; a weak D match, TRBD2 (5 bases). V lost 2 bases and J lost 3, with 8 bases in between. Germline V lookup: CDR1 SGHRS, CDR2 YFSETQ. The CDR3 runs 13 residues. The DNA of the CDR3 is TGCGCCAGCAGCTTCGGAGGCGAAGAGACCCAGTACTTC. Translating it yields CASSFGGEETQYF.

This chain joins TRBV4-1 and TRBJ2-4, with D perhaps TRBD2 (5 bases). V lost 2 bases and J 4 bases, leaving 9 bases between the germline ends. Germline assignment: CDR1 MGHRA and CDR2 YSYEKL. The CDR3 totals 14 residues. The CDR3 region has the DNA TGCGCCAGCAGCCAACCCGGGGAGAAAAACATTCAGTACTTC. Its protein product is CASSQPGEKNIQYF.

J is TRBJ2-3 and V is TRBV6-4; 9 bases match TRBD2. Unmatched junction bases numbered 3, after V lost 4 bases and J lost 4 bases. The CDR3 has 14 amino acids. The germline V gene encodes CDR1 MRHNA and CDR2 SNTAGT. In DNA form, the CDR3 reads TGTGCCAGCAGTGGAATAGCGGGAGCAGATACGCAGTATTTT. It encodes CASSGIAGADTQYF.

V is TRBV4-1 and J is TRBJ2-7, with 10 bases that match TRBD1. The length of the CDR3 is 18 residues. Germline CDR1 MGHRA, CDR2 YSYEKL. The V and J ends lost 2 bases and 1 base, in that order; junction bases with no gene match: 11. The CDR3 is CASSQLPTGTGASYEQYF. DNA for the CDR3: TGCGCCAGCAGCCAACTCCCCACCGGGACAGGGGCATCCTACGAGCAGTACTTC.

The rearrangement uses TRBV19 and TRBJ1-5, with D perhaps matching TRBD1 (5 bases). V shed 6 bases and J shed 3 bases, with 9 bases lying between them. The length of the CDR3 is 13 residues. The V gene's germline CDR1 is LNHDA and CDR2 SQIVND (reference sequence). The CDR3 DNA is TGTGCCAGTAGCGACAGAGACAATCAGCCCCAGCATTTT. This encodes CASSDRDNQPQHF. The variable domain in full, completed from reference TRBV19 and TRBJ1-5, reads DGGITQSPKYLFRKEGQNVTLSCEQNLNHDAMYWYRQDPGQGLRLIYYSQIVNDFQKGDIAEGYSVSREKKESFPLTVTSAQKNPTAFYLCASSDRDNQPQHFGDGTRLSIL.